This T cell receptor (beta chain) was sequenced for a study of blood T cell repertoires in COVID-19. For the study at large: Italy, Spain and the United States were the sources of the convalescent and acute COVID-19 samples.

The CDR3 loop spans 16 amino acids. V shed 2 bases and J 1 base; nucleotides not matched to a gene: 4. Looked up from germline, CDR1 is SGHNT and CDR2 is YYREEE (reference sequence). As processed by the authors: For nucleated cells, counts were estimated from reference gene primer amplification. Clones were read by immunoSEQ multiplex PCR, and TCRdb kept only the in-frame ones, dropping some. Clone size and the V and J calls come from that table; the DNA yielded D and trimming. The sample includes some 100,000 clones, about 86% of them seen just once. This chain joins TRBV5-4 and TRBJ2-2; 8 positions match TRBD1. The sequence was obtained from an older woman with acute or convalescent COVID-19. Sequencing was carried out using peripheral blood. DNA of the CDR3: TGTGCCAGCAGCTTAGGAGGGACAGGGAACACCGGGGAGCTGTTTTTT. Translation gives CASSLGGTGNTGELFF.